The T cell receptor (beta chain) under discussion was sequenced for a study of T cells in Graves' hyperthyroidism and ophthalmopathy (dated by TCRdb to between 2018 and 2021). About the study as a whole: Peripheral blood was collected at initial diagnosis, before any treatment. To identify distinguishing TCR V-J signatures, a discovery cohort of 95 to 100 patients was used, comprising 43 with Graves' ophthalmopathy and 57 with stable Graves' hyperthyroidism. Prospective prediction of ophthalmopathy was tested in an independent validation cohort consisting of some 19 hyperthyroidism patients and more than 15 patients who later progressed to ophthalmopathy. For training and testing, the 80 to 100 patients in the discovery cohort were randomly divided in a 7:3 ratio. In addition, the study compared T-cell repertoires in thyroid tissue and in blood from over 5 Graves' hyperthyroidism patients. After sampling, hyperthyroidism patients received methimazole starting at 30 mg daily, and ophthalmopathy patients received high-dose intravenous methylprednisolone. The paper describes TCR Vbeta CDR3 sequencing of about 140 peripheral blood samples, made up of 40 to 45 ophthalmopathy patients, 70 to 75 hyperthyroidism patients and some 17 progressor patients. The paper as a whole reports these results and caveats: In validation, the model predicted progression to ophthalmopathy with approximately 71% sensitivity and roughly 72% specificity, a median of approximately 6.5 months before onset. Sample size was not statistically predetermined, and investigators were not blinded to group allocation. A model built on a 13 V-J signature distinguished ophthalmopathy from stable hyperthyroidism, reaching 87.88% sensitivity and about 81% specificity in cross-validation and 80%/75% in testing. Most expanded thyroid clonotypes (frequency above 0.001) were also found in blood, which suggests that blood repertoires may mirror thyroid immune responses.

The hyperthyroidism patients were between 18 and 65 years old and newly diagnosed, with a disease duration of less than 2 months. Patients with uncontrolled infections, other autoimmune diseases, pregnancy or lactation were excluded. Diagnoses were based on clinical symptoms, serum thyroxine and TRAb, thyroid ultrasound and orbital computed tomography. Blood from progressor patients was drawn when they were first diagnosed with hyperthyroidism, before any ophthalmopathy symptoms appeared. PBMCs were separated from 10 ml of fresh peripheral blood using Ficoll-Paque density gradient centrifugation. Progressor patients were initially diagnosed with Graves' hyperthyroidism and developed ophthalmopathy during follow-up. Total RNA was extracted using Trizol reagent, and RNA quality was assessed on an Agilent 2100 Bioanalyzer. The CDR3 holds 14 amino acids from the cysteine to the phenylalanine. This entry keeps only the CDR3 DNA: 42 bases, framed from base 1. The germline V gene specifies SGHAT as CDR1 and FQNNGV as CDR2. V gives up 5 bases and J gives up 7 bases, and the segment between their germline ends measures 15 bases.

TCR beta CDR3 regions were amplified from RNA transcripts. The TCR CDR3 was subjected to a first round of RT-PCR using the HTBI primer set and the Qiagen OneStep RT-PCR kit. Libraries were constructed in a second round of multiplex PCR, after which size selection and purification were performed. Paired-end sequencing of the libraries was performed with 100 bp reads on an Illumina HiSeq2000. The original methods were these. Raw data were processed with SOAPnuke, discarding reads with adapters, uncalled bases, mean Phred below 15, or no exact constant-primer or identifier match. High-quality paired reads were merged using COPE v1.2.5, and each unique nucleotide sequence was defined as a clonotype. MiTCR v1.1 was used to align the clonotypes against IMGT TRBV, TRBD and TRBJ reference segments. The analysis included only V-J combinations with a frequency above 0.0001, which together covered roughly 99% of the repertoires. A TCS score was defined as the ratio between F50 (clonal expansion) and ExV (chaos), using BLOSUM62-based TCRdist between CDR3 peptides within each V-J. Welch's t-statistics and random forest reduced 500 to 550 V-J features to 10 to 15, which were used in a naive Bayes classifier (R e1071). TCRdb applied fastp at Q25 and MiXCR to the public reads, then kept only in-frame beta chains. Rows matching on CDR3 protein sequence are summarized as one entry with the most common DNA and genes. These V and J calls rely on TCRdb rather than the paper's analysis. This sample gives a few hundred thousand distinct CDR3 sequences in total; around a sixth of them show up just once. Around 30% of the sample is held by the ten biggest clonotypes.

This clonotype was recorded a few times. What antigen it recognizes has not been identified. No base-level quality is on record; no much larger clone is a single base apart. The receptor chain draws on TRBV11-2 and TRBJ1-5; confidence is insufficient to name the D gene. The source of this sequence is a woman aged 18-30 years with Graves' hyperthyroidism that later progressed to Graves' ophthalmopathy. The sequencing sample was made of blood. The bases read TGTGCCAGCAGCCTTCAGGCCCCGGGCCAGCCCCAGCATTTT. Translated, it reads CASSLQAPGQPQHF. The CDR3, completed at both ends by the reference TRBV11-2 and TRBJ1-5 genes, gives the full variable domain EAGVAQSPRYKIIEKRQSVAFWCNPISGHATLYWYQQILGQGPKLLIQFQNNGVVDDSQLPKDRFSAERLKGVDSTLKIQPAKLEDSAVYLCASSLQAPGQPQHFGDGTRLSIL.